The TCR beta chain described here comes from a study of early T cells in non-severe SARS-CoV-2 infection. V lost 5 bases, J lost 0 bases, and 8 bases lay in between. This CDR3 spans 14 amino acids. CDR1 is SGHAT and CDR2 is FQNNGV in the germline V gene. TCRdb called the 5' RACE reads again in MiXCR, with one record for every CDR3 protein. Among 75,000 to 80,000 distinct CDR3 sequences listed, approximately 10% were seen once. This clonotype came up a few times. This clonotype was sampled from an adult who was a healthcare worker with PCR-confirmed SARS-CoV-2 infection or an uninfected control (not recorded which). The source material was whole blood, sampled at baseline. This chain joins TRBV11-2 and TRBJ1-5, with TRBD1 as a possible D gene (5 bases). CDR3 region: CASSQGYSNQPQHF. CDR3 nucleotide sequence: TGTGCCAGCAGCCAGGGCTATAGCAATCAGCCCCAGCATTTT.